One and the same sample provided the 22 T cell receptor beta chains below, sequenced in a study of long-term antiretroviral therapy in people with HIV. This was the immunoSEQ v3.0 assay at survey level. Assay: immunoSEQ multiplex PCR; the TCRdb copy retains only in-frame clones and omits some. The data hold around 6,500 clones, with about three quarters observed a single time. Sequenced here: unsorted PBMCs, sampled 0.1 years before starting antiretroviral therapy. The origin of the receptors is a man aged 18 to 30 with HIV.

The J gene is TRBJ2-2, the V gene TRBV7-2; a weak D match, TRBD2 (7 bases). There are 16 residues in the CDR3. V was trimmed by 3 bases and J by 6 bases, leaving 17 bases between them. Germline loops: CDR1 SGHTA, CDR2 FQGNSA. This CDR3 is CASSFSAGAWAGELFF. The CDR3 coding sequence is TGTGCCAGCAGCTTCTCCGCGGGGGCCTGGGCCGGGGAGCTGTTTTTT. Combining the CDR3 with reference TRBV7-2 and TRBJ2-2 gives the whole variable domain GAGVSQSPSNKVTEKGKDVELRCDPISGHTALYWYRQSLGQGLEFLIYFQGNSAPDKSGLPSDRFSAERTGGSVSTLTIQRTQQEDSAVYLCASSFSAGAWAGELFFGEGSRLTVL.

The genes are TRBV6-1 and TRBJ2-2, with D possibly called TRBD1 or TRBD2 (6 bases each). Trimming took 8 bases from V and 5 from J, leaving 12 bases between them. This CDR3 region has 13 residues. Per germline, CDR1 MNHNS and CDR2 SASEGT. The DNA of the CDR3 is TGTGCCAGCTGGACGGGGGCGACCGGGGAGCTGTTTTTT. Amino acids: CASWTGATGELFF.

V gene TRBV6-4 combines with J gene TRBJ2-1, with D possibly TRBD1 on 6 matching bases. Trimming left V 2 bases short and J 3 bases short, with 11 bases between. The CDR3 sequence is 15 residues long. Per germline, CDR1 MRHNA and CDR2 SNTAGT. This CDR3 reads CASSDLRQDYNEQFF. The CDR3, as DNA: TGTGCCAGCAGTGACCTCCGACAGGACTACAATGAGCAGTTCTTC.

The table lists this clone with a few counts. This sequence joins TRBV7-9 and TRBJ2-7, with D possibly being TRBD1 or TRBD2 (6 bases each). Trimming pared 6 bases from V and 4 bases from J, leaving 22 bases between. This CDR3 is 16 amino acids long. Germline values: CDR1 SEHNR, CDR2 FQNEAQ (reference sequence). This CDR3 is CASRRLRGAGAYEQYF. The CDR3 DNA follows: TGTGCCAGCAGACGATTAAGGGGGGCAGGCGCGTACGAGCAGTACTTC.

This clone showed up just a few times. The V gene is TRBV16, the J gene TRBJ1-6, with D uncertain. Trimming removed 0 bases at V and 3 bases at J, with 9 bases between. The CDR3 has 16 residues. Germline V lookup: CDR1 KGHSY, CDR2 FQNENV. The CDR3 reads CASSQSSPSYNSPLHF. CDR3 DNA sequence: TGTGCCAGCAGCCAATCGTCGCCCAGCTATAATTCACCCCTCCACTTT. The variable domain in full, completed from reference TRBV16 and TRBJ1-6, reads GEEVAQTPKHLVRGEGQKAKLYCAPIKGHSYVFWYQQVLKNEFKFLISFQNENVFDETGMPKERFSAKCLPNSPCSLEIQATKLEDSAVYFCASSQSSPSYNSPLHFGNGTRLTVT.

J is TRBJ1-1 and V is TRBV19; D possibly corresponds to TRBD1 (5 bases). Germline assignment: CDR1 LNHDA and CDR2 SQIVND (reference sequence). V was trimmed by 5 bases and J by 4 bases, leaving 14 bases between them. This CDR3 comprises 14 residues. The CDR3 reads CASSFTGVSTEAFF. CDR3 DNA: TGTGCCAGTAGTTTCACGGGGGTTAGCACTGAAGCTTTCTTT. Full variable domain (remainder filled in from reference TRBV19 and TRBJ1-1): DGGITQSPKYLFRKEGQNVTLSCEQNLNHDAMYWYRQDPGQGLRLIYYSQIVNDFQKGDIAEGYSVSREKKESFPLTVTSAQKNPTAFYLCASSFTGVSTEAFFGQGTRLTVV.

This sequence joins TRBV2 and TRBJ2-1; TRBD1 matches at 10 bases. The CDR3 extends over 13 amino acids. Losses at the gene ends were 6 bases for V and 7 bases for J; bases not matched to a gene: 3. Germline V CDR1 and CDR2: SNHLY, FYNNEI. The CDR3 nucleotides read TGTGCCAGCAGGGACAGGGGGTGGAATGAGCAGTTCTTC. This translates into CASRDRGWNEQFF.

The chain carries TRBV25-1 and TRBJ2-5; D unclear. CDR1 and CDR2 (germline): MGHDK, SYGVNS. The V gene lost 6 bases and the J gene lost 5 bases, with 13 bases spanning the gap. The CDR3 has 13 amino acids. The CDR3 DNA follows: TGTGCCAGCAGCCTCCTGGATCTGGAGACCCAGTACTTC. It encodes CASSLLDLETQYF.

This chain uses TRBV7-6 with TRBJ2-2, with a weak D call TRBD2 (7 bases). The CDR3 is 17 residues long. V was cut by 4 bases and J by 0 bases, with 15 bases left in between. Germline CDR1 reads SGHVS; CDR2 reads FNYEAQ. CDR3 amino acids: CASSWEGGGPNTGELFF. Here the CDR3 DNA reads TGTGCCAGCAGCTGGGAGGGCGGGGGCCCGAACACCGGGGAGCTGTTTTTT.

The rearrangement joins TRBV5-1 to TRBJ2-3; D possibly corresponds to TRBD1 (5 bases). With 3 bases removed from V and 4 bases from J, the gap between germline ends came to 15 bases. The CDR3 loop spans 15 amino acids. The germline V gene encodes CDR1 SGHRS and CDR2 YFSETQ. The CDR3 is CASSSLGPGPDTQYF. CDR3 nucleotides: TGCGCCAGCAGCTCGTTGGGGCCCGGGCCAGATACGCAGTATTTT.

The chain couples TRBV28 to TRBJ2-5, with D perhaps TRBD2 (7 bases). V was shortened by 1 base and J by 6 bases, with 15 bases between the two germline ends. The CDR3 extends over 15 amino acids. Germline CDR1 is MDHEN and CDR2 is SYDVKM. The DNA of the CDR3 is TGTGCCAGCAGTTTATCGGGGGGCTTTGGAAAGACCCAGTACTTC. Its protein product is CASSLSGGFGKTQYF.

Here the CDR3 reads CASRVAGNQETQYF. CDR3 sequence (DNA): TGTGCCAGCAGGGTAGCGGGAAACCAAGAGACCCAGTACTTC. The chain has TRBV6-5 and TRBJ2-5; 8 positions agree with TRBD2. V shed 6 bases and J 0 bases; nucleotides not matched to a gene: 3. Germline CDR1 MNHEY, CDR2 SVGAGI. CDR3 length: 14 amino acids.

The V call is TRBV11-2, the J call TRBJ1-2, with D possibly matching TRBD1 (6 bases). In germline, CDR1 is SGHAT, CDR2 FQNNGV. The CDR3 length is 18 residues. The V and J ends lost 3 bases and 5 bases respectively, with 25 bases between them. CDR3 in DNA: TGTGCCAGCAGCTTTCCAGTAAGGAGCGATCAGGGGCCTTATGGCTACACCTTC. It is translated as CASSFPVRSDQGPYGYTF. The full variable domain, completed using reference TRBV11-2 and TRBJ1-2, is EAGVAQSPRYKIIEKRQSVAFWCNPISGHATLYWYQQILGQGPKLLIQFQNNGVVDDSQLPKDRFSAERLKGVDSTLKIQPAKLEDSAVYLCASSFPVRSDQGPYGYTFGSGTRLTVV.

The rearrangement links TRBV28 to TRBJ1-6; 8 bases fit TRBD1. The V gene's germline CDR1 is MDHEN and CDR2 SYDVKM. The CDR3 runs to 18 residues. V lost 5 bases, J lost 1 base, and 10 bases stayed unmatched. For the CDR3, the DNA is TGTGCCAGCAGTCGGGCCGGGACAGGCGTTTCCTATAATTCACCCCTCCACTTT. It translates to CASSRAGTGVSYNSPLHF.

This clone occurred once. This chain joins TRBV18 and TRBJ2-6; possible D gene TRBD2, 5 bases. CDR3 length: 17 amino acids. Germline assignment: CDR1 KGHSH and CDR2 LQKENI. V dropped 3 bases and J dropped 0 bases, with 12 bases sitting between them. DNA of the CDR3: TGTGCCAGCTCACCTGGGAGTGGCAGCTCTGGGGCCAACGTCCTGACTTTC. Translation: CASSPGSGSSGANVLTF.

With respect to this clone: A junction boundary mismatches the germline segment, possibly from a read error. CDR3 DNA: TGTGCCATCAGTACAGCAGGGAACGCTGAAGCTTTCTTT. It specifies CAISTAGNAEAFF. The chain recombines TRBV10-3 with TRBJ1-1, with D possibly TRBD1 on 5 matching bases. The CDR3 runs 13 residues. Germline V gene lookup returns CDR1 ENHRY and CDR2 SYGVKD.

The gene calls are TRBV6-4 and TRBJ1-1; D possibly corresponds to TRBD1 (5 bases). Germline CDR1 and CDR2: MRHNA and SNTAGT. The CDR3 spans 18 residues. Trimming removed 5 bases at V and 0 bases at J, with 22 bases between. CDR3 DNA: TGTGCCAGCAGTCTCCGTCGCCAGGGAAAGGCGATGAACACTGAAGCTTTCTTT. This sequence encodes CASSLRRQGKAMNTEAFF.

This sequence joins TRBV5-5 and TRBJ2-7; possibly TRBD1 for D (6 bases). This CDR3 contains 14 residues. In germline, CDR1 is SGHKS, CDR2 YYEKEE (reference sequence). The V and J ends lost 0 bases and 5 bases respectively, with 12 bases between them. The CDR3 is CASSLAGRGNEQYV. The DNA for the CDR3 is TGTGCCAGCAGCTTGGCCGGCAGGGGAAACGAGCAGTACGTC.

This clone was recorded only once. The rearrangement joins TRBV5-4 to TRBJ2-2; 7 positions match TRBD1. This CDR3 comprises 16 residues. The V gene's germline CDR1 is SGHNT and CDR2 YYREEE (reference sequence). Unmatched junction bases numbered 2, after V lost 0 bases and J lost 0 bases. Here the CDR3 reads CASSLDQGANTGELFF. For the CDR3, the DNA is TGTGCCAGCAGCTTGGATCAGGGGGCGAACACCGGGGAGCTGTTTTTT.

This clone was observed a few times. The V and J genes are TRBV19 and TRBJ2-7; 7 bases are a match to TRBD2. This CDR3 spans 12 amino acids. Germline loops: CDR1 LNHDA, CDR2 SQIVND (reference sequence). The V segment lost 10 bases and the J segment 2 bases; nucleotides outside the gene matches: 5. The CDR3 coding sequence is TGTGCCACCGGGGGGACCACCTACGAGCAGTACTTC. As protein: CATGGTTYEQYF.

The chain is built from TRBV7-3 and TRBJ1-1; 8 bases agree with TRBD1. CDR3 length: 16 amino acids. Germline-derived CDR1 and CDR2 are SGHTA and FQGTGA. The junction had 12 bases not matched to a gene; V was cut back by 3 bases and J by 6 bases. The CDR3 DNA sequence: TGTGCCAGCAGCTTTCAAACCGGGACAGGTCTCGCTGAAGCTTTCTTT. As protein: CASSFQTGTGLAEAFF.

The V and J genes are TRBV9 and TRBJ2-2; 9 bases are shared with TRBD2. The CDR3 has 17 residues. J lost 5 bases, V lost 0 bases, and 8 bases had no gene match. Germline CDR1 SGDLS, CDR2 YYNGEE. CDR3 sequence reads: CASSVAGGGAFTGELFF. The DNA of the CDR3 is TGTGCCAGCAGCGTAGCTGGCGGGGGGGCTTTTACCGGGGAGCTGTTTTTT.